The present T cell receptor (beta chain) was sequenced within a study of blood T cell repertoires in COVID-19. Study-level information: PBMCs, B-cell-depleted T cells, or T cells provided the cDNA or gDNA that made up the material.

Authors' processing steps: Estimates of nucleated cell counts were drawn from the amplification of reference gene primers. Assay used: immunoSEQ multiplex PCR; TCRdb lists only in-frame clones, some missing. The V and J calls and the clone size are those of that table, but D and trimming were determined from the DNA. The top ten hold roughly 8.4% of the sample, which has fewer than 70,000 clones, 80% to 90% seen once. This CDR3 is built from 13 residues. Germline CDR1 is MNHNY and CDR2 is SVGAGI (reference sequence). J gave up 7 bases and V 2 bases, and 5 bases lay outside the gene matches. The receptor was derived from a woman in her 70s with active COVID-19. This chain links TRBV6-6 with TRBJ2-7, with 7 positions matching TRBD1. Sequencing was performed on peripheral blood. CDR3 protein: CASSYPQGVEQYF. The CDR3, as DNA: TGTGCCAGCAGTTACCCCCAGGGGGTTGAGCAGTACTTC.